The T cell receptor beta chain described here comes from a study of blood T cell repertoires in COVID-19. Looking at the study overall: Sites in the United States, Italy and Spain provided acute and convalescent COVID-19 samples. Sources were T cells, B-cell-depleted T cells, or PBMCs; the material itself was cDNA or gDNA.

Authors' processing steps: By means of reference gene primer amplification, nucleated cell counts were estimated. Assay: immunoSEQ multiplex PCR; the TCRdb copy retains only in-frame clones and omits some. Clone size and V and J calls were adopted from that table, with D and trimming inferred from the DNA. Among approximately 250,000 clones listed, just under 85% were seen once. CDR1 is SQVTM and CDR2 is ANQGSEA in the germline V gene. CDR3 length: 15 residues. The germline V and J ends were trimmed by 6 bases and 0 bases, with 17 bases remaining between them. This clone appeared a few times. Source material: peripheral blood. The source of this sequence is an older woman with active or convalescent COVID-19. The V and J genes are TRBV29-1 and TRBJ1-2; TRBD1 might be the D (5 bases). For the CDR3, the DNA is TGCAGCGTCCCGCTTGGACGGACACCTAACTATGGCTACACCTTC. Protein product: CSVPLGRTPNYGYTF.